Listed below are T cell receptor beta chains from one sample, sequenced in a study of beta chain features in type 1 diabetes. TCRdb's copy holds only in-frame clones and misses some; the assay was immunoSEQ multiplex PCR. This repertoire shows around 400,000 clones, about 14% found once; its top ten account for 0.019%. Sequencing used naive CD4+ T cells from blood. These receptors were collected from a woman aged 18-30 years in good health. CDR3s include the opening cysteine and the closing phenylalanine or tryptophan. A D gene is named only where the DNA matches it firmly. Clone sizes are given selectively: once, few, many, or a class where the clone is expanded.

TRBJ1-2 | - | - | TRBV7-8 | CASSLNMDYGYTF | TGTGCCAGCAGCTTAAACATGGACTATGGCTACACCTTC
TRBJ2-7 | - | - | TRBV28 | CASSLRGGASYEQYF | TGTGCCAGCAGTTTACGGGGCGGGGCTTCCTACGAGCAGTACTTC
TRBJ1-5 | few | TRBD1 | TRBV27 | CASSLFSDRVGRQPQHF | TGTGCCAGCAGTTTATTCTCGGACAGGGTCGGTCGTCAGCCCCAGCATTTT
TRBJ2-7 | - | TRBD2 | TRBV25-1 | CASKLAGAYEQYF | TGTGCCAGCAAGTTAGCGGGGGCCTACGAGCAGTACTTC
TRBJ2-3 | - | - | TRBV5-4 | CASSPGEERTQYF | TGTGCCAGCAGCCCGGGGGAGGAGCGGACGCAGTATTTT
TRBJ2-1 | - | TRBD2 | TRBV5-1 | CASSWILAGESYNEQFF | TGCGCCAGCAGCTGGATACTAGCGGGAGAGTCCTACAATGAGCAGTTCTTC
TRBJ2-7 | few | - | TRBV30 | CAWRDSATYEQYF | TGTGCCTGGAGGGACTCGGCGACCTACGAGCAGTACTTC
TRBJ2-4 | few | - | TRBV28 | CASLGPNIQYF | TGTGCCAGCCTGGGGCCAAACATTCAGTACTTC
TRBJ2-1 | few | - | TRBV7-2 | CASSPQGSNEQFF | TGTGCCAGCAGCCCACAGGGCTCTAATGAGCAGTTCTTC
TRBJ2-1 | - | TRBD2 | TRBV6-5 | CASSWWASAGGGEQFF | TGTGCCAGCAGTTGGTGGGCTAGCGCGGGAGGGGGTGAGCAGTTCTTC
TRBJ1-4 | - | - | TRBV5-6 | CASSPPDSFNEKLFF | TGTGCCAGCAGCCCCCCCGACAGTTTTAATGAAAAACTGTTTTTT
TRBJ2-2 | few | TRBD1 | TRBV9 | CASRVGGPGELFF | TGTGCCAGCAGGGTAGGGGGCCCCGGGGAGCTGTTTTTT
TRBJ2-7 | few | - | TRBV5-1 | CASSDPSVEQYF | TGCGCCAGCAGCGATCCTAGCGTCGAGCAGTACTTC
TRBJ2-1 | - | TRBD2 | TRBV28 | CASRPTGLDLNEQFF | TGTGCCAGCAGACCAACCGGACTAGACCTCAATGAGCAGTTCTTC
TRBJ2-3 | - | TRBD1 | TRBV29-1 | CSETGNGADTQYF | TGCAGCGAGACAGGGAATGGAGCAGATACGCAGTATTTT